This T cell receptor (beta chain) was sequenced in a study of regulatory T cells in long-lasting Graves disease. Findings of the study overall: Among the persistent patients, roughly 2,500 public clonotypes were shared, more than the approximately 1,000 shared among new patients.

Germline V gene lookup returns CDR1 SGHKS and CDR2 YYEKEE (reference sequence). V lost 5 bases, J lost 6 bases, and 5 bases stayed unmatched. This CDR3 has 14 amino acids. In building TCR beta libraries, iRepertoire HTBI primers were used together with Arm-PCR of CDR3 regions. Via MiXCR, TCRdb re-called the multiplex PCR reads, giving one row per CDR3 protein. Among fewer than 600,000 distinct CDR3 sequences listed, roughly 22% were seen once. The time point is: persistent/refractory GD, antithyroid drugs over 5 years with positive TRAb. Isolated PBMC RNA provided the starting material for the TCR library. Graves' disease was diagnosed by American Thyroid Association guidelines. Only a few counts were recorded for this clonotype. The antigen is not known.

This chain links TRBV5-5 with TRBJ1-5, with TRBD1 identical over 10 bases. The sample in question was peripheral blood mononuclear cells (PBMCs), obtained when the disease was refractory, from a patient treated with antithyroid drugs. The TCR sequence derives from a female donor with Graves disease. The CDR3 reads CASSRDRGSQPQHF. Here the CDR3 DNA reads TGTGCCAGCAGTAGGGACAGGGGAAGTCAGCCCCAGCATTTT.